A single sample gave rise to the 14 T cell receptor beta chains below, sequenced in a study of T-cell reconstitution after alpha-beta-depleted transplantation in children. Researchers prepared the TCRbeta library using unique molecular identifiers, the study reports. TCRdb re-called the PCR reads through MiXCR, storing one row per CDR3 protein. The data show more than 550,000 distinct CDR3 sequences, with 8% to 11% seen just once and 4% to 5% held by the top ten. The input for sequencing was PBMCs from the stem cell graft donor, taken from the stem cell graft. These receptors were obtained from a human donor who donated a stem cell graft to a child with acute myeloid leukemia.

In its sample, this clonotype was seen many times. The rearrangement links TRBV7-8 to TRBJ1-5; tentatively, D is TRBD1 (5 bases). V shed 5 bases and J shed 0 bases, with 11 bases lying between them. CDR3 length: 15 residues. Germline lookup yields CDR1 SGHVS and CDR2 FQNEAQ. The DNA of the CDR3 is TGTGCCAGCAGCACAGAGGGGTATAGCAATCAGCCCCAGCATTTT. Translated, it gives CASSTEGYSNQPQHF.

This clonotype was found a few times. The chain carries TRBV7-9 and TRBJ2-6; 7 nucleotides line up with TRBD1. The CDR3 is 17 amino acids. V dropped 5 bases and J dropped 2; count of bases not matched to a gene: 9. Germline CDR1 and CDR2: SEHNR and FQNEAQ (reference sequence). The CDR3 reads CASSPNPTGTGANVLTF. DNA of the CDR3: TGTGCCAGCAGCCCCAACCCGACAGGGACTGGGGCCAACGTCCTGACTTTC.

The CDR3 sequence is CASSLTSDAGELFF. CDR3 in DNA: TGTGCCAGCAGCTTGACTAGCGACGCCGGGGAGCTGTTTTTT. V usage is TRBV7-2 and J usage is TRBJ2-2; 8 bases match TRBD2. CDR1 and CDR2 (germline): SGHTA, FQGNSA. Germline trimming cut 3 bases from V and 6 bases from J; bases unmatched to any gene: 3. This CDR3 is 14 amino acids long.

Worth noting for this clonotype: The junction departs from germline at one end; a sequencing error may be responsible. The rearrangement joins TRBV2 to TRBJ2-6, with D perhaps TRBD1 (5 bases). Germline lookup yields CDR1 SNHLY and CDR2 FYNNEI. This CDR3 is 15 amino acids long. The CDR3 sequence: CASSRRSSGANVPTF. The CDR3 DNA reads TGTGCCAGCAGTCGCAGGTCCTCTGGGGCCAACGTCCCGACTTTC.

J is TRBJ1-2 and V is TRBV6-2 or TRBV6-3; D gene ambiguous. CDR3 size: 11 residues. V lost 6 bases, J lost 4 bases, and 6 bases lay in between. Looked up from germline, CDR1 is MNHEY and CDR2 is SVGEGT. In nucleotides, the CDR3 is TGTGCCAGCAGAGAAATCTATGGCTACACCTTC. Translation gives CASREIYGYTF.

The genes are TRBV20-1 and TRBJ1-3; unclear D gene. The length of the CDR3 is 13 residues. Trimming took off 3 bases at V and 0 bases at J, with 6 bases between the two ends. The V gene's germline CDR1 is DFQATT and CDR2 SNEGSKA (reference sequence). CDR3 sequence (DNA): TGCAGTGCTAGGCAGGCCTCTGGAAACACCATATATTTT. This sequence encodes CSARQASGNTIYF.

This clonotype was picked up a small number of times. CDR3 sequence: CASSYLTGEETQYF. CDR3 DNA: TGTGCCAGCAGTTACCTAACAGGGGAAGAGACCCAGTACTTC. V is TRBV6-2 or TRBV6-3 and J is TRBJ2-5; 7 positions agree with TRBD1. The CDR3 sequence is 14 residues long. Trimming took 2 bases from V and 3 from J; bases not matched to a gene: 3. Germline V gene sequence: CDR1 MNHEY, CDR2 SVGEGT.

This clonotype was found a few times. The chain joins TRBV20-1 to TRBJ2-7; D unresolved. Germline loops: CDR1 DFQATT, CDR2 SNEGSKA (reference sequence). This CDR3 is 12 amino acids long. Deletions cut 1 base from V and 2 bases from J, with 6 bases between. CDR3 amino acids: CSARVAAYEQYF. In DNA form, the CDR3 reads TGCAGTGCTAGAGTGGCAGCCTACGAGCAGTACTTC.

In this sample, this clonotype turned up a few times. The V gene is TRBV29-1, the J gene TRBJ1-3; D uncertain. CDR3 length: 13 amino acids. The germline V gene encodes CDR1 SQVTM and CDR2 ANQGSEA. Trimming removed 4 bases at V and 2 bases at J, with 9 bases between. The CDR3: CSVVEPTGNTIYF. The DNA of the CDR3 is TGCAGCGTTGTTGAGCCTACTGGAAACACCATATATTTT. Combining the CDR3 with reference TRBV29-1 and TRBJ1-3 gives the whole variable domain SAVISQKPSRDICQRGTSLTIQCQVDSQVTMMFWYRQQPGQSLTLIATANQGSEATYESGFVIDKFPISRPNLTFSTLTVSNMSPEDSSIYLCSVVEPTGNTIYFGEGSWLTVV.

This clonotype was observed a few times. The chain combines TRBV10-3 with TRBJ1-4; no firm D call. This CDR3 has 15 amino acids. Germline values: CDR1 ENHRY, CDR2 SYGVKD. The V end lost 0 bases, the J end lost 8 bases, and 13 bases lay between the germline ends. The CDR3 DNA follows: TGTGCCATCAGTGAGTCGGCGGGGAGGGAAGAAAAACTGTTTTTT. Amino acid sequence: CAISESAGREEKLFF.

V and J are TRBV7-2 and TRBJ2-7; D might be TRBD2 (6 bases). This CDR3 contains 14 residues. Germline V CDR1 and CDR2: SGHTA, FQGNSA. V was clipped by 4 bases and J by 4 bases, with 14 bases between them. As DNA, the CDR3 is TGTGCCAGCAGCTCGGGGGTAGCGTATTACGAGCAGTACTTC. Translated: CASSSGVAYYEQYF.

In its sample, this clonotype was seen a few times. The V call is TRBV18, the J call TRBJ2-2; 7 bases align to TRBD1. The germline CDR1 and CDR2 sequences are KGHSH and LQKENI. The J segment lost 1 base and the V segment lost 4 bases, leaving 3 bases of the junction unmatched. This CDR3 has 15 residues. The DNA of the CDR3 is TGTGCCAGCTCACTGGACAGGAGGAACACCGGGGAGCTGTTTTTT. As protein: CASSLDRRNTGELFF.

V is TRBV2 and J is TRBJ1-2, with a tentative D call TRBD1 (5 bases). Germline values: CDR1 SNHLY, CDR2 FYNNEI. This CDR3 spans 14 amino acids. V shed 3 bases and J shed 7 bases, with 15 bases lying between them. CDR3 region: CASSDDSPGRGYTF. CDR3 in DNA: TGTGCCAGCAGTGACGACAGCCCGGGTCGTGGCTACACCTTC.

The table lists this clonotype with many counts. This chain joins TRBV6-2 or TRBV6-3 and TRBJ2-5; possible D gene TRBD2, 6 bases. Trimming took off 4 bases at V and 0 bases at J, with 15 bases between the two ends. Germline V gene data show CDR1 as MNHEY and CDR2 as SVGEGT. The CDR3 totals 16 residues. The CDR3 loop reads CASSSRDSGYQETQYF. The CDR3 nucleotides are TGTGCCAGCAGTTCGCGGGATTCCGGGTACCAAGAGACCCAGTACTTC.